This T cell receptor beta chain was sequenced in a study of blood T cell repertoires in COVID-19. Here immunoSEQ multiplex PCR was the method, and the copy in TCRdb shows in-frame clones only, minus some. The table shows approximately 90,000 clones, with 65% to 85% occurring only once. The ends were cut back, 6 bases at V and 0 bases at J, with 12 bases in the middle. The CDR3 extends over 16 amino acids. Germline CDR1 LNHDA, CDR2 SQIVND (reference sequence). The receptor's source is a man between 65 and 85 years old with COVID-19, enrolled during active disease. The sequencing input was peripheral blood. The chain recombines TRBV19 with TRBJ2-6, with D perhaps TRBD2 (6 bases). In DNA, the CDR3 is TGTGCCAGTAGCGCGGGGTCTTACTCTGGGGCCAACGTCCTGACTTTC. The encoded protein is CASSAGSYSGANVLTF.